Presented here are 23 T cell receptor beta chains from one specimen sequenced in a study of regulatory T cells in long-lasting Graves disease. Arm-PCR with iRepertoire HTBI primers amplified the CDR3 regions for these TCR beta libraries. TCRdb called the multiplex PCR reads again in MiXCR, with one record for every CDR3 protein. Among fewer than 450,000 distinct CDR3 sequences, roughly a quarter were seen once, and the ten largest hold around 24%. Specified time point: persistent/refractory GD, antithyroid drugs over 5 years with positive TRAb. From RNA extracted from PBMCs, the TCR library was made. This specimen consisted of peripheral blood mononuclear cells (PBMCs), obtained when the disease was refractory, from a patient treated with antithyroid drugs. These receptors were obtained from a female donor with Graves disease.

This clonotype was counted only a few times. The chain employs TRBV9 and TRBJ1-1; D call uncertain. The germline gives CDR1 SGDLS, CDR2 YYNGEE. Deletions cut 0 bases from V and 3 bases from J, with 6 bases between. The CDR3 has 13 amino acids. The CDR3 sequence is CASSVDGDTEAFF. In DNA, the CDR3 is TGTGCCAGCAGCGTAGACGGGGACACTGAAGCTTTCTTT. The full variable domain, completed using reference TRBV9 and TRBJ1-1, is DSGVTQTPKHLITATGQRVTLRCSPRSGDLSVYWYQQSLDQGLQFLIQYYNGEERAKGNILERFSAQQFPDLHSELNLSSLELGDSALYFCASSVDGDTEAFFGQGTRLTVV.

This clonotype was observed many times. The CDR3 nucleotides read TGTGCCAGCAGTGAATTATCGGCAGGAGGGCAGCCCCAGCATTTT. Amino acids: CASSELSAGGQPQHF. This chain connects TRBV2 to TRBJ1-5; D ambiguous. V gave up 2 bases and J gave up 7 bases, with 15 bases separating them. Germline assignment: CDR1 SNHLY and CDR2 FYNNEI. This CDR3 is built from 15 residues.

This chain connects TRBV3-1 to TRBJ1-2; the D is unclear. The CDR3 length is 13 residues. Germline CDR1 reads LGHDT; CDR2 reads YNNKEL (reference sequence). V was pared by 1 base and J by 7 bases, with 10 bases between. The CDR3: CASSQGEGSGYTF. In DNA form, the CDR3 reads TGTGCCAGCAGCCAAGGAGAAGGGTCTGGCTACACCTTC.

This clonotype was detected a few times. The V gene is TRBV30, the J gene TRBJ1-1; D might be TRBD1 (5 bases). Germline CDR1 is GTSNPN and CDR2 is SVGIG (reference sequence). The CDR3 is made up of 18 amino acids. Trimming shortened V by 0 bases and J by 3 bases, and 23 bases separated the two germline ends. The CDR3 protein is CAWSVPGPVTKKYTEAFF. The CDR3 nucleotides are TGTGCCTGGAGTGTCCCGGGGCCGGTAACAAAGAAGTACACTGAAGCTTTCTTT.

This clonotype was seen a handful of times. The genes are TRBV5-1 and TRBJ1-1; D perhaps matches TRBD1 (6 bases). Per the germline V gene, CDR1 is SGHRS and CDR2 is YFSETQ. This CDR3 region has 16 residues. Between the trimmed V and J ends, which lost 0 bases and 6 bases, there was a span of 18 bases. DNA of the CDR3: TGCGCCAGCAGCTTGGTGGGGGGCGCCATTCGGCCTGAAGCTTTCTTT. It encodes CASSLVGGAIRPEAFF.

This clonotype showed up just a few times. V gene TRBV5-6 combines with J gene TRBJ1-2, with D hard to call. Germline loops: CDR1 SGHDT, CDR2 YYEEEE. The CDR3 extends over 14 amino acids. V was cut by 4 bases and J by 1 base, with 11 bases left in between. The CDR3 protein is CASSPERHNYGYTF. CDR3 sequence (DNA): TGTGCCAGCAGCCCGGAGAGACATAACTATGGCTACACCTTC.

The rearrangement uses TRBV5-1 and TRBJ2-7, with 8 positions matching TRBD2. The germline CDR1 and CDR2 sequences are SGHRS and YFSETQ. The junction had 3 bases not matched to a gene; V was cut back by 4 bases and J by 0 bases. The CDR3 contains 14 residues. CDR3 bases: TGCGCCAGCAGCGGTAGCGGGGCCTCCTACGAGCAGTACTTC. It codes for CASSGSGASYEQYF.

The chain is built from TRBV7-2 and TRBJ2-7, with 8 positions matching TRBD2. Germline-derived CDR1 and CDR2 are SGHTA and FQGNSA. The trim removed 4 bases at V and 2 bases at J, leaving 4 bases unmatched. There are 14 residues in the CDR3. Here the CDR3 reads CASSSIAGPYEQYF. CDR3 DNA: TGTGCCAGCAGCTCCATAGCGGGGCCCTACGAGCAGTACTTC.

At least ten counts were recorded for this clonotype. V usage is TRBV20-1 and J usage is TRBJ2-7; weak D call: TRBD1 (6 bases). This CDR3 is 15 amino acids long. From germline, CDR1 is DFQATT and CDR2 SNEGSKA (reference sequence). Trimming removed 5 bases from V and 3 bases from J, with 20 bases in between. CDR3 sequence: CSAGTAGTPHYEQYF. The CDR3 DNA reads TGCAGTGCTGGAACAGCCGGGACACCACACTACGAGCAGTACTTC.

This clonotype appeared many times. This chain joins TRBV2 and TRBJ2-2, with 7 bases matching TRBD1. V lost 8 bases to trimming and J lost 1 base; unmatched junction nucleotides: 1. There are 13 residues in the CDR3. CDR1 and CDR2 (germline): SNHLY, FYNNEI. CDR3 region: CASRDRNTGELFF. The CDR3 coding sequence is TGTGCCAGCCGGGACAGGAACACCGGGGAGCTGTTTTTT. Using reference TRBV2 and TRBJ2-2 for the parts outside the CDR3, the full variable domain is EPEVTQTPSHQVTQMGQEVILRCVPISNHLYFYWYRQILGQKVEFLVSFYNNEISEKSEIFDDQFSVERPDGSNFTLKIRSTKLEDSAMYFCASRDRNTGELFFGEGSRLTVL.

The V call is TRBV7-2, the J call TRBJ1-2; D is unclear. CDR1 SGHTA and CDR2 FQGNSA come from the germline V gene. Between the trimmed V and J ends, which lost 5 bases and 4 bases, there was a span of 14 bases. The CDR3 extends over 14 amino acids. The CDR3 nucleotides read TGTGCCAGCAGCCACGAAGGCGGTACCTATGGCTACACCTTC. Its protein product is CASSHEGGTYGYTF.

The chain carries TRBV10-3 and TRBJ1-1; 9 bases match TRBD1. Per the germline V gene, CDR1 is ENHRY and CDR2 is SYGVKD. The CDR3 contains 11 residues. Unmatched junction bases numbered 2, after V lost 8 bases and J lost 7 bases. CDR3 residues: CAIGTGIEAFF. CDR3 in DNA: TGTGCCATCGGGACAGGGATTGAAGCTTTCTTT.

CDR3 loop: CASSEALLRGRGNEQYF. The CDR3 nucleotides read TGTGCCAGCAGTGAAGCGCTTCTCCGGGGCAGGGGGAACGAGCAGTACTTC. V gene TRBV6-1 combines with J gene TRBJ2-7; 7 positions agree with TRBD1. After removal of 0 bases from V and 5 bases from J, the junction contained 13 bases not matched to a gene. The CDR3 has 17 amino acids. CDR1 and CDR2 (germline): MNHNS, SASEGT.

Here the CDR3 reads CASSVKGDAYEQYF. The CDR3 DNA reads as TGTGCCAGCAGCGTCAAGGGAGACGCCTACGAGCAGTACTTC. The genes are TRBV9 and TRBJ2-7; tentative D call: TRBD2 (5 bases). CDR1 and CDR2 (germline): SGDLS, YYNGEE. This CDR3 is 14 amino acids long. Trimming removed 2 bases at V and 2 bases at J, with 11 bases between.

This clonotype appeared a few times. The chain joins TRBV29-1 to TRBJ2-7, with D tentatively TRBD1 (5 bases). Trimming cost V 6 bases and J 5 bases, with 11 bases left between them. CDR3 length equals 11 residues. Per the germline V gene, CDR1 is SQVTM and CDR2 is ANQGSEA. The CDR3 region has the DNA TGCAGCGTAGCTACAGGCCACGAGCAGTACTTC. It yields the protein CSVATGHEQYF.

This clonotype was observed many times. This chain connects TRBV27 to TRBJ1-2; D gene uncertain. The CDR3 spans 14 residues. CDR1 is MNHEY and CDR2 is SMNVEV in the germline V gene (reference sequence). With 0 bases removed from V and 2 bases from J, the gap between germline ends came to 7 bases. DNA of the CDR3: TGTGCCAGCAGTTTATCGCCGACAAACTATGGCTACACCTTC. Translating it yields CASSLSPTNYGYTF.

The V and J genes are TRBV29-1 and TRBJ1-3; D gene ambiguous. V was shortened by 5 bases and J by 0 bases, with 17 bases between the two germline ends. Germline-derived CDR1 and CDR2 are SQVTM and ANQGSEA. The length of the CDR3 is 16 residues. CDR3 residues: CSVRAASLSSGNTIYF. The DNA for the CDR3 is TGCAGCGTTAGGGCGGCATCACTAAGCTCTGGAAACACCATATATTTT.

A remark on this clonotype: A read error may be the cause here, since a much bigger clone is one base away. This rearrangement joins TRBV2 to TRBJ1-1; D remains ambiguous. Germline CDR1 and CDR2: SNHLY and FYNNEI. The CDR3 has 13 amino acids. CDR3 nucleotides: TGTGCCAGCAGTGATAACCCAAACACTGAAGTTTTCTTT. Amino acid sequence: CASSDNPNTEVFF.

This clonotype was seen many times. This rearrangement joins TRBV6-1 to TRBJ2-7; D might be TRBD2 (5 bases). V was shortened by 6 bases and J by 6 bases, with 15 bases between the two germline ends. Per germline, CDR1 MNHNS and CDR2 SASEGT. The CDR3 contains 13 residues. The DNA for the CDR3 is TGTGCCAGCAGCCAACGAGGGCGGCGCGAGCAGTACTTC. Protein: CASSQRGRREQYF.

The chain uses TRBV30 and TRBJ2-2; possible D gene TRBD1, 6 bases. Germline V gene sequence: CDR1 GTSNPN, CDR2 SVGIG (reference sequence). The V end was cut by 2 bases, the J end by 6 bases, with 13 bases between. The CDR3 extends over 14 amino acids. The DNA for the CDR3 is TGTGCCTGGAGTTTCCTAGGGGGATCCGGGGAGCTGTTTTTT. It specifies CAWSFLGGSGELFF.

In this sample, this clonotype turned up many times. CDR3 sequence: CASSSGLAGGLSRETQYF. CDR3 DNA: TGTGCCAGCAGCTCAGGACTAGCGGGAGGGCTCAGTCGGGAGACCCAGTACTTC. The chain employs TRBV7-2 and TRBJ2-5; the match to TRBD2 covers 15 bases. CDR1 and CDR2 (germline): SGHTA, FQGNSA. Trimming at V came to 4 bases and at J to 5 bases, leaving 11 bases not matched to a gene. This CDR3 comprises 18 residues.

This clonotype was seen a few times. The chain employs TRBV28 and TRBJ2-3; D possibly matches TRBD1 or TRBD2 (5 bases each). The germline V and J ends were trimmed by 6 bases and 3 bases, with 7 bases remaining between them. CDR1 and CDR2 (germline): MDHEN, SYDVKM. The CDR3 is 12 amino acids. CDR3 residues: CASSGTTDTQYF. The CDR3 coding sequence is TGTGCCAGCAGCGGGACGACAGATACGCAGTATTTT.

The chain uses TRBV6-6 and TRBJ2-7, with D tentatively TRBD2 (5 bases). Germline assignment: CDR1 MNHNY and CDR2 SVGAGI (reference sequence). CDR3 size: 15 residues. V was pared by 0 bases and J by 4 bases, with 13 bases between. Here the CDR3 reads CASSYSSRSGYEQYF. For the CDR3, the DNA is TGTGCCAGCAGTTACTCGTCCAGGTCGGGGTACGAGCAGTACTTC.